These 30 T cell receptor beta chains came from one sample sequenced in a study of cytomegalovirus exposure and HLA in healthy donors. Measured with immunoSEQ multiplex PCR; TCRdb has only the in-frame clones, and not every one. Here the sample spans 90,000 to 120,000 clones, around 82% being singletons. Sequenced material: PBMCs. Receptors originate from a woman in her late teens or twenties in good health and CMV-seronegative.

The V gene is TRBV5-1, the J gene TRBJ2-7, with 7 bases fitting TRBD1. Per germline, CDR1 SGHRS and CDR2 YFSETQ. Trimming removed 4 bases from V and 0 bases from J; junction bases left unmatched: 1. The CDR3 has 13 residues. The CDR3 spells CASSDRDSYEQYF. In nucleotides, the CDR3 is TGCGCCAGCAGCGACAGGGACTCCTACGAGCAGTACTTC.

This clone was seen a few times. V gene TRBV13 combines with J gene TRBJ1-2, with 7 nucleotides matching TRBD1. Unmatched junction bases numbered 7, after V lost 5 bases and J lost 7 bases. Germline assignment: CDR1 PRHDT and CDR2 FYEKMQ (reference sequence). The CDR3 loop spans 13 amino acids. CDR3 DNA: TGTGCCAGCAGCGCGAGGGGGCATCTTGGCTACACCTTC. This encodes CASSARGHLGYTF.

About this clone: The sample contains more than one DNA sequence encoding this CDR3. The chain has TRBV19 and TRBJ2-7, with TRBD1 matching over 8 bases. Per the germline V gene, CDR1 is LNHDA and CDR2 is SQIVND (reference sequence). V lost 5 bases to trimming and J lost 3 bases; unmatched junction nucleotides: 9. CDR3 length: 15 residues. The CDR3 DNA is TGTGCCAGTAGTGCATATCGGACAGGGAACTACGAGCAGTACTTC. Protein: CASSAYRTGNYEQYF. Complete variable domain (other parts from reference TRBV19 and TRBJ2-7): DGGITQSPKYLFRKEGQNVTLSCEQNLNHDAMYWYRQDPGQGLRLIYYSQIVNDFQKGDIAEGYSVSREKKESFPLTVTSAQKNPTAFYLCASSAYRTGNYEQYFGPGTRLTVT.

The gene calls are TRBV7-9 and TRBJ1-5; no definite D call. Per the germline V gene, CDR1 is SEHNR and CDR2 is FQNEAQ (reference sequence). V gave up 1 base and J gave up 6 bases, with 7 bases separating them. The CDR3 extends over 13 amino acids. CDR3 nucleotide sequence: TGTGCCAGCAGCTTAGGCGTGTCTCAGCCCCAGCATTTT. Its translation is CASSLGVSQPQHF.

The chain joins TRBV27 to TRBJ1-5; D remains ambiguous. Trimming removed 4 bases from V and 4 bases from J, with 8 bases in between. Germline assignment: CDR1 MNHEY and CDR2 SMNVEV (reference sequence). This CDR3 has 13 residues. The CDR3 coding sequence is TGTGCCAGCAGTTCGACACCGAATCAGCCCCAGCATTTT. Translating it yields CASSSTPNQPQHF.

As for this clone: Other DNA sequences of this sample code for an identical CDR3. V is TRBV15 and J is TRBJ1-5, with 7 bases fitting TRBD1. The trim removed 0 bases at V and 5 bases at J, leaving 7 bases unmatched. From germline, CDR1 is LNHNV and CDR2 YYDKDF (reference sequence). The CDR3 spans 16 residues. As DNA, the CDR3 is TGTGCCACCAGCAGAGATAACAGGGGCGAGCATCAGCCCCAGCATTTT. It encodes CATSRDNRGEHQPQHF.

V is TRBV5-1 and J is TRBJ2-5; the match to TRBD2 covers 11 bases. Trimming at V came to 7 bases and at J to 1 base, leaving 6 bases not matched to a gene. Germline lookup yields CDR1 SGHRS and CDR2 YFSETQ. The CDR3 runs 15 residues. DNA of the CDR3: TGCGCCAGCCAGGCGACTAGCGGGGCCCAAGAGACCCAGTACTTC. Translating it yields CASQATSGAQETQYF. Looking up the rest from reference TRBV5-1 and TRBJ2-5 gives the full variable domain: KAGVTQTPRYLIKTRGQQVTLSCSPISGHRSVSWYQQTPGQGLQFLFEYFSETQRNKGNFPGRFSGRQFSNSRSEMNVSTLELGDSALYLCASQATSGAQETQYFGPGTRLLVL.

The rearrangement links TRBV19 to TRBJ1-2, with D possibly being TRBD1 (5 bases). The CDR3 consists of 15 residues. Trimming pared 5 bases from V and 3 bases from J, leaving 16 bases between. Germline V CDR1 and CDR2: LNHDA, SQIVND (reference sequence). CDR3 loop: CASSLRFWGDYGYTF. In DNA, the CDR3 is TGTGCCAGTAGTCTTCGTTTCTGGGGGGACTATGGCTACACCTTC.

V is TRBV6-6 and J is TRBJ1-2, with a weak D call TRBD1 (6 bases). V lost 6 bases and J lost 1, with 15 bases in between. The CDR3 runs to 15 residues. Germline values: CDR1 MNHNY, CDR2 SVGAGI (reference sequence). The CDR3 DNA is TGTGCCAGCAGCCCCGAGACAGGAATTAACTATGGCTACACCTTC. Amino acid sequence: CASSPETGINYGYTF.

This chain uses TRBV28 with TRBJ2-7; 8 bases map to TRBD1. The J segment lost 1 base and the V segment lost 10 bases, leaving 6 bases of the junction unmatched. The CDR3 consists of 13 residues. Germline-derived CDR1 and CDR2 are MDHEN and SYDVKM. The CDR3: CATSDRVSYEQYF. The CDR3 DNA reads TGTGCCACCTCGGACAGGGTATCCTACGAGCAGTACTTC.

The CDR3 sequence is CASSGYTGTSPLHF. CDR3 DNA sequence: TGTGCCAGCAGCGGGTATACAGGGACTTCACCCCTCCACTTT. The chain employs TRBV7-2 and TRBJ1-6; possibly TRBD1 for D (6 bases). Trimming removed 5 bases from V and 9 bases from J, with 14 bases in between. CDR1 SGHTA and CDR2 FQGNSA come from the germline V gene. CDR3 size: 14 residues.

This rearrangement joins TRBV28 to TRBJ1-2; D is unresolved. Germline V gives CDR1 MDHEN, CDR2 SYDVKM. The CDR3 length is 13 residues. Trimming removed 3 bases at V and 3 bases at J, with 8 bases between. CDR3 bases: TGTGCCAGCAGTTTGACTGTGGACTATGGCTACACCTTC. It translates to CASSLTVDYGYTF.

This clone was seen ten or more times. The chain links TRBV28 to TRBJ2-7, with 11 bases fitting TRBD2. V lost 4 bases, J lost 0 bases, and 2 bases stayed unmatched. Germline loops: CDR1 MDHEN, CDR2 SYDVKM. The CDR3 is 15 residues long. This CDR3 reads CASSSSGGNSYEQYF. DNA of the CDR3: TGTGCCAGCAGTTCTAGCGGGGGGAACTCCTACGAGCAGTACTTC.

The chain uses TRBV9 and TRBJ2-7; D remains unclear. CDR1 is SGDLS and CDR2 is YYNGEE in the germline V gene. The length of the CDR3 is 15 residues. The V and J ends lost 0 bases and 0 bases respectively, with 10 bases between them. The CDR3: CASSVDHGFSYEQYF. In DNA, the CDR3 is TGTGCCAGCAGCGTAGATCACGGTTTCTCCTACGAGCAGTACTTC.

The count of this clone is one. The chain recombines TRBV6-1 with TRBJ1-5; 7 nucleotides match TRBD1. The CDR3 is made up of 19 amino acids. Germline V CDR1 and CDR2: MNHNS, SASEGT. The J segment lost 5 bases and the V segment lost 2 bases, leaving 18 bases of the junction unmatched. CDR3 nucleotide sequence: TGTGCCAGCAGTGAAACCCTCTTGTTGGGGGACAGCGACGATCAGCCCCAGCATTTT. It yields the protein CASSETLLLGDSDDQPQHF.

CDR3 loop: CASSGRAGGLNEQFF. The CDR3 DNA reads TGTGCCAGCAGCGGTCGGGCGGGGGGGCTGAATGAGCAGTTCTTC. The chain is built from TRBV9 and TRBJ2-1; 9 nucleotides agree with TRBD2. With 3 bases clipped from V and 7 bases from J, the junction kept 8 bases outside the gene matches. Per the germline V gene, CDR1 is SGDLS and CDR2 is YYNGEE. The CDR3 covers 15 residues.

The chain uses TRBV27 and TRBJ1-1; D perhaps matches TRBD1 (5 bases). V lost 5 bases and J 3 bases, leaving 13 bases between the germline ends. The germline V gene encodes CDR1 MNHEY and CDR2 SMNVEV (reference sequence). This CDR3 spans 14 amino acids. CDR3 in amino acids: CASSPRGGYTEAFF. The DNA for the CDR3 is TGTGCCAGCAGTCCCCGGGGGGGATACACTGAAGCTTTCTTT.

The genes are TRBV9 and TRBJ2-1; TRBD2 aligns across 11 bases. CDR3 length: 14 amino acids. V trimming: 2 bases; J trimming: 5 bases; junction bases outside the gene matches: 0. CDR1 is SGDLS and CDR2 is YYNGEE in the germline V gene. The CDR3 region has the DNA TGTGCCAGCAGCGTTAGCGGGGGGGACAATGAGCAGTTCTTC. Encoded protein: CASSVSGGDNEQFF. The complete variable domain, with remaining parts taken from reference TRBV9 and TRBJ2-1, reads DSGVTQTPKHLITATGQRVTLRCSPRSGDLSVYWYQQSLDQGLQFLIQYYNGEERAKGNILERFSAQQFPDLHSELNLSSLELGDSALYFCASSVSGGDNEQFFGPGTRLTVL.

This rearrangement joins TRBV19 to TRBJ2-7; 12 bases align to TRBD1. In germline, CDR1 is LNHDA, CDR2 SQIVND (reference sequence). With 4 bases clipped from V and 7 bases from J, the junction kept 11 bases outside the gene matches. The CDR3 covers 16 residues. The CDR3 nucleotides read TGTGCCAGTAGTAGATTCCCGGGACAGGGGGCTGGGGAGCAGTACTTC. Translating gives CASSRFPGQGAGEQYF.

This rearrangement joins TRBV5-4 to TRBJ2-7; the D gene is possibly TRBD2 (5 bases). Germline lookup yields CDR1 SGHNT and CDR2 YYREEE (reference sequence). V was trimmed by 5 bases and J by 3 bases, leaving 18 bases between them. The CDR3 runs 15 residues. CDR3 DNA: TGTGCCAGCAGTCTTGGGTCACTAGATTTCTACGAGCAGTACTTC. Its protein is CASSLGSLDFYEQYF.

The chain combines TRBV6-5 with TRBJ1-1; D remains unclear. Trimming left V 4 bases short and J 5 bases short, with 14 bases between. Germline loops: CDR1 MNHEY, CDR2 SVGAGI. The CDR3 covers 14 residues. CDR3 nucleotides: TGTGCCAGCAGTTCGACTTTTGGGTTAACTGAAGCTTTCTTT. Protein: CASSSTFGLTEAFF.

The V call is TRBV4-1, the J call TRBJ1-4; 9 nucleotides agree with TRBD1. In germline, CDR1 is MGHRA, CDR2 YSYEKL. The CDR3 spans 16 residues. Trimming at V came to 4 bases and at J to 2 bases, leaving 5 bases not matched to a gene. The CDR3, as DNA: TGCGCCAGCAGCCCACGGACAGGGGCGACTAATGAAAAACTGTTTTTT. It codes for CASSPRTGATNEKLFF.

This chain connects TRBV4-2 to TRBJ1-6; TRBD1 matches 9 bases. J gave up 2 bases and V 1 base, and 3 bases lay outside the gene matches. The CDR3 totals 17 residues. Per germline, CDR1 LGHNA and CDR2 YNFKEQ. The CDR3 DNA reads TGTGCCAGCAGCCAAGGGGGGGACAGGGCCTATAATTCACCCCTCCACTTT. As protein: CASSQGGDRAYNSPLHF.

This clone came up once. The rearrangement joins TRBV10-3 to TRBJ1-2; 9 bases align to TRBD1. The CDR3 loop spans 13 amino acids. The V segment lost 5 bases and the J segment 6 bases; nucleotides outside the gene matches: 4. Germline CDR1 is ENHRY and CDR2 is SYGVKD. The chain's CDR3 is CAISSTGGDGYTF. The CDR3 DNA is TGTGCCATCAGTTCGACAGGGGGAGATGGCTACACCTTC.

This chain uses TRBV6-5 with TRBJ2-7; D call uncertain. This CDR3 is 16 amino acids long. Deletions cut 0 bases from V and 0 bases from J, with 12 bases between. Germline V gene lookup returns CDR1 MNHEY and CDR2 SVGAGI. The CDR3 here is CASSYSMMGSSYEQYF. CDR3 sequence (DNA): TGTGCCAGCAGTTACTCGATGATGGGCTCCTCCTACGAGCAGTACTTC.

The chain carries TRBV5-6 and TRBJ1-4; possibly TRBD1 for D (6 bases). CDR1 SGHDT and CDR2 YYEEEE come from the germline V gene. Trimming took off 0 bases at V and 3 bases at J, with 9 bases between the two ends. The CDR3 extends over 15 amino acids. The CDR3: CASSLVGAANEKLFF. CDR3 bases: TGTGCCAGCAGCTTGGTGGGGGCGGCTAATGAAAAACTGTTTTTT. The whole variable domain, remainder taken from reference TRBV5-6 and TRBJ1-4, is DAGVTQSPTHLIKTRGQQVTLRCSPKSGHDTVSWYQQALGQGPQFIFQYYEEEERQRGNFPDRFSGHQFPNYSSELNVNALLLGDSALYLCASSLVGAANEKLFFGSGTQLSVL.

The J gene is TRBJ1-5, the V gene TRBV28; D is unclear. The V gene's germline CDR1 is MDHEN and CDR2 SYDVKM. This CDR3 is 13 amino acids long. V was pared by 7 bases and J by 6 bases, with 13 bases between. The CDR3 nucleotides read TGTGCCAGCAACCTCGAGGTGGGTCAGCCCCAGCATTTT. This encodes CASNLEVGQPQHF. The whole variable domain, remainder taken from reference TRBV28 and TRBJ1-5, is DVKVTQSSRYLVKRTGEKVFLECVQDMDHENMFWYRQDPGLGLRLIYFSYDVKMKEKGDIPEGYSVSREKKERFSLILESASTNQTSMYLCASNLEVGQPQHFGDGTRLSIL.

The chain combines TRBV15 with TRBJ2-5, with 7 positions matching TRBD2. CDR3 length: 15 residues. CDR1 LNHNV and CDR2 YYDKDF come from the germline V gene (reference sequence). V gave up 0 bases and J gave up 5 bases; unmatched junction bases: 6. The CDR3 here is CATSRDPGGGETQYF. The CDR3 coding sequence is TGTGCCACCAGCAGAGACCCGGGAGGCGGGGAGACCCAGTACTTC.

The rearrangement uses TRBV30 and TRBJ2-3; a weak D match, TRBD2 (7 bases). V dropped 0 bases and J dropped 2 bases, with 12 bases sitting between them. The CDR3 totals 15 residues. Germline CDR1 and CDR2: GTSNPN and SVGIG (reference sequence). The CDR3 is CAWSVRGAPTDTQYF. DNA of the CDR3: TGTGCCTGGAGTGTACGGGGGGCCCCCACAGATACGCAGTATTTT.

This clone has just a few counts. J is TRBJ1-6 and V is TRBV5-6, with TRBD1 as a possible D gene (5 bases). V was clipped by 4 bases and J by 5 bases, with 10 bases between them. Per the germline V gene, CDR1 is SGHDT and CDR2 is YYEEEE. The CDR3 contains 14 residues. Here the CDR3 reads CASSPSGDNSPLHF. Written as DNA, the CDR3 is TGTGCCAGCAGCCCCTCGGGGGATAATTCACCCCTCCACTTT.